This entry describes one T cell receptor (beta chain). The sample is drawn from a study of lymphopenia after photon versus proton radiotherapy. Method: immunoSEQ multiplex PCR; TCRdb's copy keeps in-frame clones and lacks some. The sample has about 68,000 clones; around 90% are singletons. V was cut by 2 bases and J by 6 bases, with 11 bases left in between. The CDR3 is 13 amino acids. Germline assignment: CDR1 KGHSH and CDR2 LQKENI. The chain combines TRBV18 with TRBJ2-7, with D tentatively TRBD2 (5 bases). This material consisted of peripheral blood, taken from a patient treated with photon-based radiotherapy. This sequence originates from a woman in her 70s with pancreatic cancer. The CDR3 DNA reads as TGTGCCAGCTCACCAAGCGAGAGGGCCGAGCAGTACTTC. Translating gives CASSPSERAEQYF.